Below are 21 T cell receptor beta chains sequenced from a single sample in a study of cytomegalovirus exposure and HLA in healthy donors. The PCR had 60 Vbeta and 13 Jbeta primers. The protocol was immunoSEQ multiplex PCR, while the TCRdb copy is restricted to in-frame clones and leaves out a portion. The data contain a few hundred thousand clones, about 80% of them seen just once; the ten biggest clones take up approximately 0.3%. Sequenced input: PBMCs. These receptor sequences come from a girl aged 2 to 9 in good health and CMV-seronegative.

The chain recombines TRBV18 with TRBJ1-1; 7 nucleotides align to TRBD1. J was trimmed by 3 bases and V by 1 base; bases with no gene match: 5. CDR3 length: 15 amino acids. The germline gives CDR1 KGHSH, CDR2 LQKENI. CDR3 nucleotides: TGTGCCAGCTCACCACGCAGGGGGATGGACACTGAAGCTTTCTTT. Translation: CASSPRRGMDTEAFF. Drawing the rest from reference TRBV18 and TRBJ1-1, the complete variable domain is NAGVMQNPRHLVRRRGQEARLRCSPMKGHSHVYWYRQLPEEGLKFMVYLQKENIIDESGMPKERFSAEFPKEGPSILRIQQVVRGDSAAYFCASSPRRGMDTEAFFGQGTRLTVV.

Only one count was recorded for this clone. CDR3 nucleotides: TGTGCCAGCAGTACAGGGGGCGCATTCGGTCAGCCCCAGCATTTT. Its protein product is CASSTGGAFGQPQHF. The chain joins TRBV28 to TRBJ1-5, with TRBD1 matching over 9 bases. The V and J ends lost 5 bases and 6 bases, in that order; junction bases with no gene match: 8. CDR1 is MDHEN and CDR2 is SYDVKM in the germline V gene. The CDR3 covers 15 residues.

The CDR3 loop is CASSEDYYRDTNQPQHF. The CDR3 DNA reads as TGTGCCAGCAGTGAAGATTATTACAGGGATACTAATCAGCCCCAGCATTTT. This chain connects TRBV6-1 to TRBJ1-5, with D perhaps TRBD1 (6 bases). The germline V gene has CDR1 MNHNS and CDR2 SASEGT. The CDR3 runs to 17 residues. Trimming stripped 1 base from V and 4 bases from J, with 17 bases between.

This rearrangement joins TRBV7-9 to TRBJ1-1; 8 nucleotides match TRBD1. The CDR3 consists of 15 residues. From germline, CDR1 is SEHNR and CDR2 FQNEAQ (reference sequence). Trimming cost V 4 bases and J 5 bases; bases outside gene matches: 9. CDR3: CASSSGQGSGTEAFF. In DNA, the CDR3 is TGTGCCAGCAGCTCAGGACAGGGATCGGGAACTGAAGCTTTCTTT.

This clone came up a few times. CDR3 region: CASSRAGVKEKLFF. The CDR3, as DNA: TGTGCCAGCAGTCGGGCAGGGGTCAAAGAAAAACTGTTTTTT. The chain is built from TRBV28 and TRBJ1-4, with D possibly matching TRBD1 (6 bases). CDR1 and CDR2 (germline): MDHEN, SYDVKM. V lost 5 bases and J 8 bases, leaving 15 bases between the germline ends. The CDR3 length is 14 residues.

This clone was seen a handful of times. This chain joins TRBV7-8 and TRBJ1-5; the match to TRBD1 covers 8 bases. The CDR3 spans 17 residues. The V gene's germline CDR1 is SGHVS and CDR2 FQNEAQ. V was clipped by 1 base and J by 4 bases; unmatched bases: 9. Here the CDR3 DNA reads TGTGCCAGCAGCTTAGGAGCAGGGGGCCTACCGAATCAGCCCCAGCATTTT. Translation gives CASSLGAGGLPNQPQHF.

This clone was recorded only once. The chain has TRBV19 and TRBJ2-7; 11 nucleotides match TRBD1. CDR1 and CDR2 from the germline V gene are LNHDA and SQIVND (reference sequence). The CDR3 loop spans 16 amino acids. V dropped 1 base and J dropped 1; count of bases not matched to a gene: 3. The CDR3: CASSIVGTGGSYEQYF. The CDR3 nucleotides are TGTGCCAGTAGTATAGTCGGGACAGGGGGGTCCTACGAGCAGTACTTC.

The rearrangement uses TRBV27 and TRBJ1-1; 10 bases map to TRBD1. Germline values: CDR1 MNHEY, CDR2 SMNVEV (reference sequence). The CDR3 has 15 amino acids. V trimming: 4 bases; J trimming: 1 base; junction bases outside the gene matches: 3. The CDR3 DNA sequence: TGTGCCAGCAGTTCGGGACAGGGGAAGAACACTGAAGCTTTCTTT. Translating gives CASSSGQGKNTEAFF.

The J gene is TRBJ2-5, the V gene TRBV4-1; 10 bases are a match to TRBD2. The J call may be incorrect, as the DNA end agrees better with TRBJ2-7. The CDR3 is 18 amino acids. Germline-derived CDR1 and CDR2 are MGHRA and YSYEKL. This CDR3 reads CASSQSSPLTSGVHEQYF. The CDR3 DNA follows: TGCGCCAGCAGCCAAAGCTCCCCGTTAACTAGCGGGGTCCACGAGCAGTACTTC.

V usage is TRBV29-1 and J usage is TRBJ1-2; no clear D gene. The length of the CDR3 is 12 residues. Germline loops: CDR1 SQVTM, CDR2 ANQGSEA. Trimming cost V 6 bases and J 4 bases, with 12 bases left between them. Here the CDR3 reads CSVPGRGYGYTF. In nucleotides, the CDR3 is TGCAGCGTCCCAGGCCGGGGCTATGGCTACACCTTC.

V and J are TRBV25-1 and TRBJ1-1, with a tentative D call TRBD1 (6 bases). Trimming left V 5 bases short and J 3 bases short, with 16 bases between. The CDR3 totals 15 residues. Germline CDR1 MGHDK, CDR2 SYGVNS. The CDR3: CASSTGQLFDTEAFF. CDR3 coding DNA: TGTGCCAGCAGTACTGGACAGCTCTTTGACACTGAAGCTTTCTTT.

V gene TRBV18 combines with J gene TRBJ1-5; D not certain. The V end lost 3 bases, the J end lost 4 bases, and 4 bases lay between the germline ends. Germline-derived CDR1 and CDR2 are KGHSH and LQKENI. CDR3 length: 12 residues. The CDR3 region is CASSPRNQPQHF. The CDR3 coding sequence is TGTGCCAGCTCACCCCGGAATCAGCCCCAGCATTTT.

V usage is TRBV28 and J usage is TRBJ2-7, with 13 nucleotides matching TRBD2. Germline CDR1 reads MDHEN; CDR2 reads SYDVKM. The CDR3 totals 15 residues. The V gene end was trimmed by 6 bases and the J gene end by 5 bases; junction bases not matched to a gene: 7. DNA of the CDR3: TGTGCCAGCAGCTTTGGACTAGCGGGAGTTCACGAGCAGTACTTC. Residues: CASSFGLAGVHEQYF.

This sequence joins TRBV18 and TRBJ1-1, with 7 bases matching TRBD1. CDR1 and CDR2 (germline): KGHSH, LQKENI. The CDR3 has 16 amino acids. Trimming cost V 2 bases and J 0 bases; bases outside gene matches: 6. The CDR3 here is CASSPGRGSMNTEAFF. DNA of the CDR3: TGTGCCAGCTCACCAGGCAGGGGGTCGATGAACACTGAAGCTTTCTTT.

The J gene is TRBJ2-5, the V gene TRBV5-4, with D unresolved. The ends were cut back, 3 bases at V and 0 bases at J, with 12 bases in the middle. The CDR3 has 15 amino acids. Germline CDR1 and CDR2: SGHNT and YYREEE (reference sequence). CDR3 nucleotide sequence: TGTGCCAGCAGCTCGGTTGGCGGTAACCAAGAGACCCAGTACTTC. Translation: CASSSVGGNQETQYF.

The CDR3 region has the DNA TGTGCCAGCAGCCAAGAACCGTGGGGGGGCTCACCTGCTAACTATGGCTACACCTTC. Translation: CASSQEPWGGSPANYGYTF. This chain uses TRBV4-2 with TRBJ1-2, with a weak D call TRBD1 (6 bases). The germline V gene has CDR1 LGHNA and CDR2 YNFKEQ. The CDR3 consists of 19 residues. V lost 0 bases to trimming and J lost 0 bases, with 20 bases between them.

The V and J genes are TRBV5-4 and TRBJ2-7, with 9 bases fitting TRBD2. Germline loops: CDR1 SGHNT, CDR2 YYREEE (reference sequence). The CDR3 runs to 16 residues. With 6 bases clipped from V and 6 bases from J, the junction kept 16 bases outside the gene matches. The CDR3 DNA reads TGTGCCAGCAAGAGCTTGTTTAGCGGGAGCCCACGCGAGCAGTACTTC. Amino acids: CASKSLFSGSPREQYF. Full variable domain (outside the CDR3, taken from reference TRBV5-4 and TRBJ2-7): ETGVTQSPTHLIKTRGQQVTLRCSSQSGHNTVSWYQQALGQGPQFIFQYYREEENGRGNFPPRFSGLQFPNYSSELNVNALELDDSALYLCASKSLFSGSPREQYFGPGTRLTVT.

V usage is TRBV15 and J usage is TRBJ2-7, with D tentatively TRBD1 (5 bases). The germline gives CDR1 LNHNV, CDR2 YYDKDF (reference sequence). This CDR3 is 15 amino acids long. The V end was cut by 0 bases, the J end by 2 bases, with 11 bases between. CDR3 DNA sequence: TGTGCCACCAGCAGAGACCCGCAGGGTCCCTACGAGCAGTACTTC. Protein: CATSRDPQGPYEQYF.

V gene TRBV6-5 combines with J gene TRBJ2-7, with a tentative D call TRBD1 (6 bases). The CDR3 spans 15 residues. CDR1 is MNHEY and CDR2 is SVGAGI in the germline V gene. V lost 0 bases to trimming and J lost 3 bases, with 12 bases between them. CDR3 nucleotides: TGTGCCAGCAGTTACTCGGCAGGGGCGAGCTACGAGCAGTACTTC. This encodes CASSYSAGASYEQYF.

This clone was observed a single time. The V gene is TRBV28, the J gene TRBJ2-1; D possibly corresponds to TRBD2 (5 bases). The CDR3 spans 15 residues. The germline V gene has CDR1 MDHEN and CDR2 SYDVKM. The ends were cut back, 3 bases at V and 6 bases at J, with 15 bases in the middle. The CDR3 sequence is CASSFGRAPVNEQFF. CDR3 nucleotide sequence: TGTGCCAGCAGTTTTGGGCGGGCCCCGGTCAATGAGCAGTTCTTC.

This sequence joins TRBV7-9 and TRBJ2-7; the match to TRBD1 covers 7 bases. CDR3 size: 15 residues. V was pared by 5 bases and J by 4 bases, with 11 bases of the junction left unmatched. The germline gives CDR1 SEHNR, CDR2 FQNEAQ (reference sequence). CDR3 bases: TGTGCCAGCAGCGCTCAGGGACCACAGGGGTACGAGCAGTACTTC. Its protein product is CASSAQGPQGYEQYF.